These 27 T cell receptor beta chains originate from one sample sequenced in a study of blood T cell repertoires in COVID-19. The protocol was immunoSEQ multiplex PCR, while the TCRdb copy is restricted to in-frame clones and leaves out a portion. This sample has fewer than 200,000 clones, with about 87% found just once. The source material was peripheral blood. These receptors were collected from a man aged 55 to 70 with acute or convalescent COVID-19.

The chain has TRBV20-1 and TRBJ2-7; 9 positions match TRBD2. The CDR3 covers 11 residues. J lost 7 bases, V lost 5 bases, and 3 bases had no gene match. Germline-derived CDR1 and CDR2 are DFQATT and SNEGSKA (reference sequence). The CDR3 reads CSAGLAREQYV. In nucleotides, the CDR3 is TGCAGTGCTGGACTAGCGAGGGAGCAGTACGTC.

CDR3 bases: TGTGCCAGCAGCGTAGCGCAGGGGCTTACGGCTGGCTACACCTTC. Its protein product is CASSVAQGLTAGYTF. The chain recombines TRBV9 with TRBJ1-2, with D maybe TRBD1 (6 bases). V lost 0 bases and J lost 7, with 16 bases in between. This CDR3 has 15 amino acids. Germline values: CDR1 SGDLS, CDR2 YYNGEE.

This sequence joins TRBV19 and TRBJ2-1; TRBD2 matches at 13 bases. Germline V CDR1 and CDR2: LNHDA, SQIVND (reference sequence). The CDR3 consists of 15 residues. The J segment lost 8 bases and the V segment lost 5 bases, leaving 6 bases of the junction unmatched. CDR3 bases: TGTGCCAGTAGTCGGACTAGCGGGAGCGTAGATGAGCAGTTCTTC. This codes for CASSRTSGSVDEQFF.

The CDR3, as DNA: TGTGCCAGCTCACCAAAAGACAGGGGCTCCTACAATGAGCAGTTCTTC. This gives the protein CASSPKDRGSYNEQFF. The chain has TRBV18 and TRBJ2-1; 8 positions agree with TRBD1. Trimming took 2 bases from V and 0 from J; bases not matched to a gene: 3. Germline V CDR1 and CDR2: KGHSH, LQKENI. CDR3 size: 16 residues.

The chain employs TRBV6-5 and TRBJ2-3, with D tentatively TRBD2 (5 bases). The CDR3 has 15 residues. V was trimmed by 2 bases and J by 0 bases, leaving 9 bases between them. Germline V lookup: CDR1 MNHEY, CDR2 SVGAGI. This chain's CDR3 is CASSYEGMSTDTQYF. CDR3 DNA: TGTGCCAGCAGTTACGAGGGAATGAGCACAGATACGCAGTATTTT.

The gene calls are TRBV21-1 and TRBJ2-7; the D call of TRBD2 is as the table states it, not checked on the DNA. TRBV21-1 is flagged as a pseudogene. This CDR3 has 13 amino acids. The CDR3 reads CASNWKYRGEQYV. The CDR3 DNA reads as TGTGCCAGCAACTGGAAATATAGAGGGGAGCAGTACGTC.

The chain's CDR3 is CASSVGTGKNYGYTF. CDR3 bases: TGCGCCAGCAGCGTAGGGACAGGGAAGAACTATGGCTACACCTTC. The chain has TRBV5-1 and TRBJ1-2; 9 nucleotides match TRBD1. The ends lost 4 bases at V and 2 bases at J; junction bases unmatched: 6. Germline CDR1 reads SGHRS; CDR2 reads YFSETQ. CDR3 size: 15 residues.

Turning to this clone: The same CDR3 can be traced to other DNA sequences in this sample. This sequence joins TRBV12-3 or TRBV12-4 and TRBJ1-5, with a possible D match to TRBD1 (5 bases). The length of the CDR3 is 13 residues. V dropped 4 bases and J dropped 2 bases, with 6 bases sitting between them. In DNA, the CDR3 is TGTGCCAGCAGTTCCAGGGGCAATCAGCCCCAGCATTTT. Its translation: CASSSRGNQPQHF.

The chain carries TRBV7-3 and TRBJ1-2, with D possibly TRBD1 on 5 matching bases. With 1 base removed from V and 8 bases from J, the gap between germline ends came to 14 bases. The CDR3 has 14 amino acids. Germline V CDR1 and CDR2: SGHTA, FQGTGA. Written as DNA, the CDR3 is TGTGCCAGCAGCTTAAATAGGGGCGGGAACGGCTACACCTTC. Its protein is CASSLNRGGNGYTF.

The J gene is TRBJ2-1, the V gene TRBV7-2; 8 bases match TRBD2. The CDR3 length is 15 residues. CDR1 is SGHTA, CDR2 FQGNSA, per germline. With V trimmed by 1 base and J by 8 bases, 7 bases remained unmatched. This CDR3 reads CASSLERGGPHEQFF. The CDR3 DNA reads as TGTGCCAGCAGCTTAGAACGGGGGGGCCCCCATGAGCAGTTCTTC. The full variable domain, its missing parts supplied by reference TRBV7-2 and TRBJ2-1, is GAGVSQSPSNKVTEKGKDVELRCDPISGHTALYWYRQSLGQGLEFLIYFQGNSAPDKSGLPSDRFSAERTGGSVSTLTIQRTQQEDSAVYLCASSLERGGPHEQFFGPGTRLTVL.

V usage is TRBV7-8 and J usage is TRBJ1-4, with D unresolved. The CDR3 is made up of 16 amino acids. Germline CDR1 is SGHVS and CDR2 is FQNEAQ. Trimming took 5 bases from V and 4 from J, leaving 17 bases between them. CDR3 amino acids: CASSVSATGLNEKLFF. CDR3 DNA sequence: TGTGCCAGCAGCGTATCCGCTACTGGACTTAATGAAAAACTGTTTTTT.

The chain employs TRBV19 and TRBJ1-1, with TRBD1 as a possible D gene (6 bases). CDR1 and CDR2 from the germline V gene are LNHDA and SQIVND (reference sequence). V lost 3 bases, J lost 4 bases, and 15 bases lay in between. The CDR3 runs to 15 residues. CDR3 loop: CASSIQHSGVTEAFF. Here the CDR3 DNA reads TGTGCCAGTAGTATTCAACACTCAGGGGTCACTGAAGCTTTCTTT.

In DNA, the CDR3 is TGTGCCAGCAGCTTAACAGGGGGCTATAGCAATCAGCCCCAGCATTTT. It translates to CASSLTGGYSNQPQHF. The chain has TRBV27 and TRBJ1-5; 9 nucleotides agree with TRBD1. After removal of 6 bases from V and 0 bases from J, the junction contained 6 bases not matched to a gene. The CDR3 consists of 16 residues. Germline CDR1 is MNHEY and CDR2 is SMNVEV (reference sequence).

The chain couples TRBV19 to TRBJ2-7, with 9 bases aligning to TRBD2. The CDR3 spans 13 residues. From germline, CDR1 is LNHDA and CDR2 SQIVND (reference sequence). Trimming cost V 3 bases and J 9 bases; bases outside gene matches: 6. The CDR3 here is CASSISLAGRQYV. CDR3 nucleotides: TGTGCCAGTAGTATTTCTCTAGCGGGGAGGCAGTACGTC.

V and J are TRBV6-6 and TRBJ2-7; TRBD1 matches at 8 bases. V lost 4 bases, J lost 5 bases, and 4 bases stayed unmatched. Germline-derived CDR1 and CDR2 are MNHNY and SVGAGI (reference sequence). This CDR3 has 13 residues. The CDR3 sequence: CASSSLQGDEQYV. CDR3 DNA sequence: TGTGCCAGCAGTTCGCTACAGGGGGACGAGCAGTACGTC.

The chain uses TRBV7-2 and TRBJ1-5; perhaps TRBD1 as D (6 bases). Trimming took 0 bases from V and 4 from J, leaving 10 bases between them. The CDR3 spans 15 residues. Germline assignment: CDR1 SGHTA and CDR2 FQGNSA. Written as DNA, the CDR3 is TGTGCCAGCAGCTTAGCGGACAGAGATAATCAGCCCCAGCATTTT. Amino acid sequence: CASSLADRDNQPQHF.

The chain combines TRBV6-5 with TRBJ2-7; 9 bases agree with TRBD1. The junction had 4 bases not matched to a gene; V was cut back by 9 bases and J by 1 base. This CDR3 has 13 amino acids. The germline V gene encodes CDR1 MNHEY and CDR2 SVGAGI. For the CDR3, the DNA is TGTGCCAGTCGACAGGGGGGGTCCTACGAGCAGTACGTC. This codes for CASRQGGSYEQYV.

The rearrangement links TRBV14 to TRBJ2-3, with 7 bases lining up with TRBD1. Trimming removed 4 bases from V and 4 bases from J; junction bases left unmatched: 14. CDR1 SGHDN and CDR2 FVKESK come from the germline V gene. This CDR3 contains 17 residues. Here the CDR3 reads CASSRRGPLQGSDTQYF. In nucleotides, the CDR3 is TGTGCCAGCAGCCGAAGGGGGCCGCTACAGGGGTCAGATACGCAGTATTTT. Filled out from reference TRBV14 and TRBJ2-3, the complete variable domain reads EAGVTQFPSHSVIEKGQTVTLRCDPISGHDNLYWYRRVMGKEIKFLLHFVKESKQDESGMPNNRFLAERTGGTYSTLKVQPAELEDSGVYFCASSRRGPLQGSDTQYFGPGTRLTVL.

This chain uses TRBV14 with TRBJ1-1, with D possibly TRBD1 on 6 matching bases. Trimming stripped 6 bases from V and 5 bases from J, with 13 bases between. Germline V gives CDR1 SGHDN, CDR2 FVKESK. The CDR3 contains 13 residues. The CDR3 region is CASSQGFRTEAFF. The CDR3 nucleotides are TGTGCCAGCAGTCAGGGGTTTCGGACTGAAGCTTTCTTT.

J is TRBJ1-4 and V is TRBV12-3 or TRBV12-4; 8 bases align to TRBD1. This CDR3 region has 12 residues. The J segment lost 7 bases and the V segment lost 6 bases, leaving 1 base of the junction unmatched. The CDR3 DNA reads TGTGCCAGCAGGGACAGGGCTGAAAAACTGTTTTTT. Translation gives CASRDRAEKLFF.

The CDR3 DNA follows: TGTGCCAGCAGAGATGTTGCAGGGGGCTTAGAGACCCAGTACTTC. Translated, it gives CASRDVAGGLETQYF. This chain uses TRBV3-1 (or the pseudogene TRBV3-2) with TRBJ2-5; TRBD1 aligns across 8 bases. CDR3 length equals 15 residues. Germline V CDR1 and CDR2: LGHDT, YNNKEL (reference sequence). After removal of 6 bases from V and 4 bases from J, the junction contained 10 bases not matched to a gene.

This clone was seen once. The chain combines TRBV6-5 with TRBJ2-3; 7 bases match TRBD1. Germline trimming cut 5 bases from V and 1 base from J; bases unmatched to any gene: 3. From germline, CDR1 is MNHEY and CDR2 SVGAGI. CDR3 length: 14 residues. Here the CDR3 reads CASSPGGGTDTQYF. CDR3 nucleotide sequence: TGTGCCAGCAGTCCAGGGGGTGGCACAGATACGCAGTATTTT.

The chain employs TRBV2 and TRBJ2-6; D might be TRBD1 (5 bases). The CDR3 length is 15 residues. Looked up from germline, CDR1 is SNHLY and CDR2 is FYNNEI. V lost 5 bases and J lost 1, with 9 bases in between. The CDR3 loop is CASSNRGSGANVLTF. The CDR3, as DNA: TGTGCCAGCAGTAATAGGGGTTCTGGGGCCAACGTCCTGACTTTC.

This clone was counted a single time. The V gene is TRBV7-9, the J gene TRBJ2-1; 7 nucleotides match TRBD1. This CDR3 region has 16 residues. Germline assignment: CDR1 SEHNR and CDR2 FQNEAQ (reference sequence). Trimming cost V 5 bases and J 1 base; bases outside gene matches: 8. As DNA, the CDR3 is TGTGCCAGCAGCATAACGACAGGGAAGTCCTACAATGAGCAGTTCTTC. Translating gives CASSITTGKSYNEQFF.

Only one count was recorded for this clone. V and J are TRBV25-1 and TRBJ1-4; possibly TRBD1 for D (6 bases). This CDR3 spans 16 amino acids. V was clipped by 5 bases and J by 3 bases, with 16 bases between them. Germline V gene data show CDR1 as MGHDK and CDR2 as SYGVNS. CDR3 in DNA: TGTGCCAGCAGTAACCCTACAGGGTGGTCTAATGAAAAACTGTTTTTT. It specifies CASSNPTGWSNEKLFF.

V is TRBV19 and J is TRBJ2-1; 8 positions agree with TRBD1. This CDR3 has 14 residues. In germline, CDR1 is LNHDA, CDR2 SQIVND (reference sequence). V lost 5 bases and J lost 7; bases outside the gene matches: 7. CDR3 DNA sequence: TGTGCCAGTAGTCTGAGGGACAGGCGGAATGAGCAGTTCTTC. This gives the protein CASSLRDRRNEQFF.

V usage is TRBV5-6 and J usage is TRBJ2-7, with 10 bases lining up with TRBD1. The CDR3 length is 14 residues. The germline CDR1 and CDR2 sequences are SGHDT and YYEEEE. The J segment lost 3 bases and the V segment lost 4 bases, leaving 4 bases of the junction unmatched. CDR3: CASSDGTGVYEQYV. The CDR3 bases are TGTGCCAGCAGCGACGGGACAGGGGTCTACGAGCAGTACGTC.